The 24 T cell receptor beta chains presented below share a single source sample, sequenced in a study of blood T cell repertoires in COVID-19. Clones were read by immunoSEQ multiplex PCR, and TCRdb kept only the in-frame ones, dropping some. The table lists tens of thousands of clones, 80% to 90% of them singletons, with around 1.6% in the top ten. The sequencing input was peripheral blood. The receptors shown here come from a man aged 55 to 70 with acute or convalescent COVID-19.

This clone has a single count. The chain links TRBV5-1 to TRBJ2-3; D might be TRBD1 (6 bases). V lost 7 bases to trimming and J lost 3 bases, with 15 bases between them. CDR1 is SGHRS, CDR2 YFSETQ, per germline. The CDR3 consists of 14 residues. The CDR3 nucleotides read TGCGCCAGCCACTCAGGGGTAGGAACAGATACGCAGTATTTT. Protein product: CASHSGVGTDTQYF.

V usage is TRBV6-2 or TRBV6-3 and J usage is TRBJ1-4, with TRBD1 as a possible D gene (5 bases). The germline V gene encodes CDR1 MNHEY and CDR2 SVGEGT. The CDR3 runs to 14 residues. Trimming removed 4 bases from V and 8 bases from J, with 14 bases in between. Written as DNA, the CDR3 is TGTGCCAGCAGTTTCAGCAGGGTTAACGAAAAACTGTTTTTT. It is translated as CASSFSRVNEKLFF.

This chain links TRBV5-1 with TRBJ1-2; TRBD1 matches at 8 bases. In germline, CDR1 is SGHRS, CDR2 YFSETQ. V was clipped by 4 bases and J by 8 bases; unmatched bases: 7. The CDR3 has 13 residues. The CDR3 coding sequence is TGCGCCAGCAGCAGCGGACAGGGAGGAGGCTACACCTTC. It yields the protein CASSSGQGGGYTF.

The J gene is TRBJ2-5, the V gene TRBV15; 8 bases are shared with TRBD1. The CDR3 loop spans 17 amino acids. The germline V gene has CDR1 LNHNV and CDR2 YYDKDF (reference sequence). J lost 5 bases, V lost 6 bases, and 17 bases had no gene match. The CDR3: CATRTPLTGASRETQYF. The CDR3 DNA is TGTGCCACCAGAACTCCTTTGACAGGGGCGTCTAGGGAGACCCAGTACTTC.

The chain combines TRBV30 with TRBJ2-1, with 10 bases identical to TRBD1. V lost 3 bases, J lost 8 bases, and 10 bases stayed unmatched. Germline V gene sequence: CDR1 GTSNPN, CDR2 SVGIG (reference sequence). This CDR3 spans 15 amino acids. CDR3 sequence: CAWRPRGQGIYEQFF. The CDR3 nucleotides are TGTGCCTGGAGACCTCGGGGACAGGGGATTTATGAGCAGTTCTTC.

The chain joins TRBV18 to TRBJ2-1; 8 positions match TRBD1. The CDR3 covers 14 residues. Per germline, CDR1 KGHSH and CDR2 LQKENI. The ends lost 0 bases at V and 8 bases at J; junction bases unmatched: 3. The CDR3 protein is CASSPPDRAHEQFF. The CDR3 coding sequence is TGTGCCAGCTCACCACCGGACAGGGCCCATGAGCAGTTCTTC.

The CDR3 sequence: CASSEAGGGETQYF. The DNA for the CDR3 is TGTGCCAGCAGTGAAGCAGGGGGCGGGGAGACCCAGTACTTC. This chain joins TRBV2 and TRBJ2-5, with 7 bases lining up with TRBD1. From germline, CDR1 is SNHLY and CDR2 FYNNEI. The CDR3 has 14 amino acids. The V and J ends lost 0 bases and 5 bases, in that order; junction bases with no gene match: 3.

Note on this clone: Other DNA sequences in the sample encode the same CDR3. V and J are TRBV9 and TRBJ1-5, with 8 bases matching TRBD1. This CDR3 comprises 14 residues. Per the germline V gene, CDR1 is SGDLS and CDR2 is YYNGEE. Losses at the gene ends were 3 bases for V and 2 bases for J; bases not matched to a gene: 1. The CDR3 here is CASSATGGNQPQHF. CDR3 nucleotide sequence: TGTGCCAGCAGCGCGACAGGGGGCAATCAGCCCCAGCATTTT. The full variable domain, its missing parts supplied by reference TRBV9 and TRBJ1-5, is DSGVTQTPKHLITATGQRVTLRCSPRSGDLSVYWYQQSLDQGLQFLIQYYNGEERAKGNILERFSAQQFPDLHSELNLSSLELGDSALYFCASSATGGNQPQHFGDGTRLSIL.

The chain is built from TRBV18 and TRBJ1-2, with 7 bases that match TRBD1. J was trimmed by 2 bases and V by 6 bases; bases with no gene match: 9. In germline, CDR1 is KGHSH, CDR2 LQKENI. The CDR3 runs 15 residues. The CDR3 is CASSILGQINYGYTF. The DNA for the CDR3 is TGTGCCAGCTCGATTCTGGGACAGATAAACTATGGCTACACCTTC.

The chain employs TRBV7-2 and TRBJ2-3; 8 bases fit TRBD2. The CDR3 contains 16 residues. The germline V gene has CDR1 SGHTA and CDR2 FQGNSA. With 6 bases clipped from V and 2 bases from J, the junction kept 10 bases outside the gene matches. CDR3 coding DNA: TGTGCCAGCAGTGCCCCGGGGGGGATTGTCACAGATACGCAGTATTTT. Encoded protein: CASSAPGGIVTDTQYF.

The chain carries TRBV5-6 and TRBJ1-1, with D unresolved. V was cut by 4 bases and J by 11 bases, with 12 bases left in between. The CDR3 is 11 residues long. Per the germline V gene, CDR1 is SGHDT and CDR2 is YYEEEE. For the CDR3, the DNA is TGTGCCAGCAGCCGTGCGAATTTGGCTTTCTTT. This codes for CASSRANLAFF.

V is TRBV5-1 and J is TRBJ1-4; no clear D gene. The CDR3 spans 14 residues. V lost 3 bases and J 0 bases, leaving 6 bases between the germline ends. CDR1 SGHRS and CDR2 YFSETQ come from the germline V gene. Written as DNA, the CDR3 is TGCGCCAGCAGCTCCTCTACAACTAATGAAAAACTGTTTTTT. It yields the protein CASSSSTTNEKLFF.

CDR3 amino acids: CSGTGRGSYNEQFF. DNA for the CDR3: TGCAGCGGCACAGGGAGAGGGTCCTACAATGAGCAGTTCTTC. This chain connects TRBV29-1 to TRBJ2-1; maybe TRBD1 (6 bases). The CDR3 consists of 14 residues. V was clipped by 7 bases and J by 1 base, with 14 bases between them. The germline V gene encodes CDR1 SQVTM and CDR2 ANQGSEA.

This chain uses TRBV5-1 with TRBJ1-5; D perhaps matches TRBD1 (6 bases). Germline assignment: CDR1 SGHRS and CDR2 YFSETQ. Between the trimmed V and J ends, which lost 4 bases and 4 bases, there was a span of 12 bases. CDR3 length equals 14 residues. The CDR3 DNA reads TGCGCCAGCAGCCCTACAGGGATTAATCAGCCCCAGCATTTT. This translates into CASSPTGINQPQHF.

V and J are TRBV7-2 and TRBJ1-2; 10 bases are shared with TRBD1. Germline-derived CDR1 and CDR2 are SGHTA and FQGNSA. Trimming took 5 bases from V and 2 from J; bases not matched to a gene: 5. The CDR3 contains 15 residues. CDR3 sequence reads: CASSLLGQGNYGYTF. The DNA for the CDR3 is TGTGCCAGCAGCCTATTGGGACAGGGGAACTATGGCTACACCTTC.

This clone was counted between two and nine times. The chain is built from TRBV5-6 and TRBJ1-2, with TRBD1 matching 9 bases. V lost 0 bases, J lost 4 bases, and 10 bases stayed unmatched. CDR1 is SGHDT and CDR2 is YYEEEE in the germline V gene. CDR3 length equals 17 residues. DNA of the CDR3: TGTGCCAGCAGCTTGGCAACAGGGGGCTCCTTATTCTATGGCTACACCTTC. Translation gives CASSLATGGSLFYGYTF.

The genes are TRBV7-2 and TRBJ2-3; TRBD2 matches 14 bases. This CDR3 is built from 17 residues. Trimming at V came to 5 bases and at J to 5 bases, leaving 9 bases not matched to a gene. Per germline, CDR1 SGHTA and CDR2 FQGNSA. The CDR3 DNA reads TGTGCCAGCAGCCTTCGACTAGCGGGGGGGCTGGGAGATACGCAGTATTTT. It encodes CASSLRLAGGLGDTQYF.

The gene calls are TRBV6-5 and TRBJ2-1, with D possibly being TRBD2 (6 bases). V lost 2 bases to trimming and J lost 3 bases, with 11 bases between them. The CDR3 has 15 amino acids. Germline CDR1 and CDR2: MNHEY and SVGAGI. The CDR3 loop is CASSYTPGVYNEQFF. In DNA form, the CDR3 reads TGTGCCAGCAGTTACACCCCGGGGGTCTACAATGAGCAGTTCTTC.

This chain uses TRBV9 with TRBJ1-3, with D possibly being TRBD1 (5 bases). Trimming took off 0 bases at V and 6 bases at J, with 13 bases between the two ends. The CDR3 length is 15 residues. From germline, CDR1 is SGDLS and CDR2 YYNGEE. The CDR3 DNA is TGTGCCAGCAGCGTAGCGGGGGTACGAGAAAACACCATATATTTT. Amino acids: CASSVAGVRENTIYF. The full variable domain, with the rest looked up from reference TRBV9 and TRBJ1-3, is DSGVTQTPKHLITATGQRVTLRCSPRSGDLSVYWYQQSLDQGLQFLIQYYNGEERAKGNILERFSAQQFPDLHSELNLSSLELGDSALYFCASSVAGVRENTIYFGEGSWLTVV.

The chain combines TRBV5-1 with TRBJ1-1, with TRBD1 identical over 7 bases. Germline CDR1 is SGHRS and CDR2 is YFSETQ. CDR3 size: 14 residues. V lost 4 bases to trimming and J lost 3 bases; unmatched junction nucleotides: 6. The CDR3 DNA reads as TGCGCCAGCAGCCGGGGACAGAGTGACACTGAAGCTTTCTTT. It specifies CASSRGQSDTEAFF.

This clone was counted a single time. Other DNA sequences in this specimen translate into the identical CDR3. The V call is TRBV19, the J call TRBJ1-5, with D perhaps matching TRBD1 (6 bases). This CDR3 region has 15 residues. V was pared by 1 base and J by 4 bases, with 11 bases between. Germline V gene lookup returns CDR1 LNHDA and CDR2 SQIVND (reference sequence). CDR3 residues: CASSIATGKNQPQHF. CDR3 coding DNA: TGTGCCAGTAGTATAGCGACAGGTAAAAATCAGCCCCAGCATTTT.

The CDR3 loop reads CASSYRGYNSPLHF. For the CDR3, the DNA is TGTGCCAGCAGCTACAGGGGATATAATTCACCCCTCCACTTT. The chain is built from TRBV27 and TRBJ1-6; TRBD1 aligns across 7 bases. After removal of 6 bases from V and 4 bases from J, the junction contained 3 bases not matched to a gene. The germline V gene encodes CDR1 MNHEY and CDR2 SMNVEV (reference sequence). The CDR3 has 14 amino acids.

This sequence joins TRBV5-6 and TRBJ1-4; unclear D gene. Germline V gene lookup returns CDR1 SGHDT and CDR2 YYEEEE. The germline V and J ends were trimmed by 4 bases and 8 bases, with 15 bases remaining between them. CDR3 length equals 14 residues. CDR3 DNA: TGTGCCAGCAGCCCCGTCCCGAATGGCGAAAAACTGTTTTTT. It is translated as CASSPVPNGEKLFF.

On this clone: Other DNA sequences in the sample encode the same CDR3. V and J are TRBV2 and TRBJ2-2; 9 bases line up with TRBD2. Germline assignment: CDR1 SNHLY and CDR2 FYNNEI. V shed 5 bases and J 7 bases; nucleotides not matched to a gene: 8. CDR3 length equals 15 residues. The CDR3 DNA reads as TGTGCCAGCAGTCTGGCGGGGGGGCCGAGCGGGGAGCTGTTTTTT. This sequence encodes CASSLAGGPSGELFF. The whole variable domain, filled in from reference TRBV2 and TRBJ2-2, reads EPEVTQTPSHQVTQMGQEVILRCVPISNHLYFYWYRQILGQKVEFLVSFYNNEISEKSEIFDDQFSVERPDGSNFTLKIRSTKLEDSAMYFCASSLAGGPSGELFFGEGSRLTVL.